Listed here are 22 T cell receptor beta chains from one sample, sequenced in a study of T-cell memory formation after mild COVID-19. Using its own MiXCR run on the 5' RACE reads, TCRdb lists one record per CDR3 protein. The sample contains hundreds of thousands of distinct CDR3 sequences, roughly 21% of which appear only once. Sequenced sample: PBMCs or a T cell subset sorted from them (not recorded which). Source of these receptors: an adult woman who had mild COVID-19 (a few samples of this study predate the infection). Cell type and time point are not known.

V and J are TRBV29-1 and TRBJ2-1, with 9 bases matching TRBD2. The CDR3 consists of 16 residues. CDR1 is SQVTM and CDR2 is ANQGSEA in the germline V gene. With 3 bases clipped from V and 4 bases from J, the junction kept 10 bases outside the gene matches. The CDR3 loop reads CSVEDPIAGVYNEQFF. CDR3 nucleotides: TGCAGCGTTGAGGATCCAATAGCGGGAGTATACAATGAGCAGTTCTTC.

This clonotype was counted many times. This chain joins TRBV4-1 and TRBJ2-2, with unresolved D. CDR1 and CDR2 (germline): MGHRA, YSYEKL. Trimming took 1 base from V and 3 from J, leaving 12 bases between them. CDR3 size: 16 residues. CDR3 sequence: CASSQGHNGDTGELFF. CDR3 bases: TGCGCCAGCAGCCAAGGACACAATGGGGACACCGGGGAGCTGTTTTTT.

This chain uses TRBV15 with TRBJ2-7, with a weak D call TRBD2 (5 bases). V was trimmed by 4 bases and J by 3 bases, leaving 13 bases between them. CDR1 is LNHNV and CDR2 is YYDKDF in the germline V gene (reference sequence). The CDR3 is 14 residues long. The CDR3 reads CATSTREQDYEQYF. DNA of the CDR3: TGTGCCACCAGCACCCGGGAACAAGACTACGAGCAGTACTTC.

CDR3 residues: CASSLGTHNEQFF. The CDR3 DNA reads as TGCGCCAGCAGCTTGGGCACCCACAATGAGCAGTTCTTC. V gene TRBV5-1 combines with J gene TRBJ2-1; unclear D gene. Trimming shortened V by 0 bases and J by 5 bases, and 6 bases separated the two germline ends. The V gene's germline CDR1 is SGHRS and CDR2 YFSETQ. The CDR3 length is 13 residues.

The rearrangement uses TRBV7-3 and TRBJ2-1; 9 bases map to TRBD2. The CDR3 contains 15 residues. V shed 4 bases and J 5 bases; nucleotides not matched to a gene: 6. From germline, CDR1 is SGHTA and CDR2 FQGTGA. DNA for the CDR3: TGTGCCAGCAGCTACTCTAGCGGGGCGAACAATGAGCAGTTCTTC. Translation: CASSYSSGANNEQFF.

The table lists this clonotype with a few counts. The chain joins TRBV29-1 to TRBJ2-1, with D possibly TRBD1 on 5 matching bases. The CDR3 covers 12 residues. Per the germline V gene, CDR1 is SQVTM and CDR2 is ANQGSEA. The V gene lost 4 bases and the J gene lost 2 bases, with 6 bases spanning the gap. CDR3 residues: CSVGQTYNEQFF. Here the CDR3 DNA reads TGCAGCGTTGGACAGACCTACAATGAGCAGTTCTTC.

This clonotype came up a few times. The CDR3 is CASSRPGSSYEQYF. DNA of the CDR3: TGTGCCAGCAGCCGACCTGGGAGCTCCTACGAGCAGTACTTC. The chain links TRBV12-3 or TRBV12-4 to TRBJ2-7; D possibly corresponds to TRBD2 (5 bases). The CDR3 contains 14 residues. V was cut by 6 bases and J by 0 bases, with 12 bases left in between.

This clonotype was counted a few times. This chain connects TRBV6-2 or TRBV6-3 to TRBJ2-7, with D hard to call. Trimming took off 6 bases at V and 2 bases at J, with 11 bases between the two ends. The CDR3 runs 13 residues. Germline V gene data show CDR1 as MNHEY and CDR2 as SVGEGT. The CDR3 loop is CASSPRQPYEQYF. The CDR3 DNA reads TGTGCCAGCAGCCCCCGACAACCCTACGAGCAGTACTTC.

The chain combines TRBV4-3 with TRBJ2-3; D possibly corresponds to TRBD2 (6 bases). V was clipped by 1 base and J by 6 bases, with 17 bases between them. The CDR3 runs to 16 residues. Germline lookup yields CDR1 LGHNA and CDR2 YSLEER. The CDR3 DNA follows: TGCGCCAGCAGCCAAGTATGGGCAGGGAGCGGGGATACGCAGTATTTT. Protein sequence: CASSQVWAGSGDTQYF.

The chain links TRBV6-6 to TRBJ2-3; 10 bases line up with TRBD1. Trimming took 6 bases from V and 7 from J; bases not matched to a gene: 7. CDR1 MNHNY and CDR2 SVGAGI come from the germline V gene (reference sequence). This CDR3 spans 14 amino acids. The DNA for the CDR3 is TGTGCCAGCAGGGCACCGGGACAGGGGTATACGCAGTATTTT. Translation gives CASRAPGQGYTQYF.

This clonotype was detected a few times. The V gene is TRBV7-9, the J gene TRBJ1-1, with a weak D call TRBD1 (6 bases). Trimming took 4 bases from V and 9 from J, leaving 12 bases between them. Germline values: CDR1 SEHNR, CDR2 FQNEAQ (reference sequence). The CDR3 is 12 amino acids. For the CDR3, the DNA is TGTGCCAGCAGCTCAGGGGAGGGTAAAGCTTTCTTT. It codes for CASSSGEGKAFF.

The rearrangement links TRBV29-1 to TRBJ1-1, with D unresolved. The CDR3 spans 12 residues. V lost 6 bases, J lost 12 bases, and 20 bases lay in between. CDR1 and CDR2 (germline): SQVTM, ANQGSEA. The CDR3 DNA sequence: TGCAGCGTACTAAATTCCCGGGAGAATCCTTTCTTT. As protein: CSVLNSRENPFF.

The chain carries TRBV4-2 and TRBJ1-1; D unclear. The germline CDR1 and CDR2 sequences are LGHNA and YNFKEQ. The CDR3 runs 16 residues. V was cut by 0 bases and J by 5 bases, with 16 bases left in between. The DNA for the CDR3 is TGTGCCAGCAGCCAAGATGGGCCTTTAAGAAAAACTGAAGCTTTCTTT. As protein: CASSQDGPLRKTEAFF.

The chain is built from TRBV9 and TRBJ1-1; TRBD1 is a possible D gene (6 bases). The CDR3 covers 13 residues. V lost 3 bases and J lost 3, with 9 bases in between. Germline CDR1 and CDR2: SGDLS and YYNGEE. In DNA form, the CDR3 reads TGTGCCAGCAGCGCACAGGGCGACACTGAAGCTTTCTTT. Protein sequence: CASSAQGDTEAFF.

This rearrangement joins TRBV12-3 or TRBV12-4 to TRBJ1-1; tentative D call: TRBD1 (6 bases). V lost 5 bases to trimming and J lost 4 bases, with 11 bases between them. The length of the CDR3 is 13 residues. The CDR3 coding sequence is TGTGCCAGCAGTCCAACAGGGTTCACTGAAGCTTTCTTT. Protein product: CASSPTGFTEAFF.

V gene TRBV24-1 combines with J gene TRBJ2-3, with 8 nucleotides matching TRBD2. CDR1 and CDR2 from the germline V gene are KGHDR and SFDVKD. The V segment lost 5 bases and the J segment 2 bases; nucleotides outside the gene matches: 8. This CDR3 has 16 amino acids. The CDR3 loop reads CATSGPLADSTDTQYF. The CDR3 nucleotides read TGTGCCACCAGTGGCCCACTAGCGGACTCCACAGATACGCAGTATTTT.

CDR3 amino acids: CSVGSTGTYNEQFF. The DNA for the CDR3 is TGCAGCGTTGGCTCTACAGGGACCTACAATGAGCAGTTCTTC. The chain combines TRBV29-1 with TRBJ2-1; a weak D match, TRBD1 (6 bases). V lost 4 bases to trimming and J lost 2 bases, with 12 bases between them. Looked up from germline, CDR1 is SQVTM and CDR2 is ANQGSEA. This CDR3 region has 14 residues.

This clonotype was recorded many times. The chain couples TRBV5-1 to TRBJ2-4; D remains ambiguous. Trimming shortened V by 4 bases and J by 2 bases, and 19 bases separated the two germline ends. This CDR3 contains 17 residues. Germline CDR1 is SGHRS and CDR2 is YFSETQ. Here the CDR3 DNA reads TGCGCCAGCAGCAGTCGAGTTCTGGACGGGTCCAAAAACATTCAGTACTTC. Protein: CASSSRVLDGSKNIQYF.

V usage is TRBV9 and J usage is TRBJ1-1, with D hard to call. The CDR3 runs 14 residues. The germline CDR1 and CDR2 sequences are SGDLS and YYNGEE. Trimming left V 0 bases short and J 4 bases short, with 10 bases between. The CDR3 protein is CASSVALGPTEAFF. The CDR3 DNA is TGTGCCAGCAGCGTAGCTCTAGGGCCCACTGAAGCTTTCTTT.

This clonotype was counted between two and nine times. The rearrangement joins TRBV7-2 to TRBJ1-2; D perhaps matches TRBD1 (5 bases). This CDR3 contains 17 residues. Germline CDR1 and CDR2: SGHTA and FQGNSA. The V end was cut by 5 bases, the J end by 0 bases, with 19 bases between. The DNA for the CDR3 is TGTGCCAGCAGCCCAGGAGGGGCACGGGGCCCTAACTATGGCTACACCTTC. Its protein product is CASSPGGARGPNYGYTF.

The chain is built from TRBV7-2 and TRBJ2-7; perhaps TRBD1 as D (6 bases). Germline V CDR1 and CDR2: SGHTA, FQGNSA. The V end was cut by 8 bases, the J end by 2 bases, with 16 bases between. CDR3 size: 14 residues. The CDR3 protein is CASRTATFPYEQYF. CDR3 DNA: TGTGCCAGCCGGACAGCAACCTTCCCCTACGAGCAGTACTTC.

CDR3 in DNA: TGTGCCAGCTCACCACAACCCTCGGCAGGCCGCCGAAATGAAAAACTGTTTTTT. Encoded protein: CASSPQPSAGRRNEKLFF. This chain joins TRBV18 and TRBJ1-4; D not certain. The CDR3 totals 18 residues. V lost 1 base and J lost 5, with 20 bases in between. The germline gives CDR1 KGHSH, CDR2 LQKENI.